These 27 T cell receptor beta chains came from one sample sequenced in a study of T cell responses to AZD1222 COVID-19 vaccine. Sequenced by immunoSEQ multiplex PCR; TCRdb stores in-frame clones only, minus some. The data hold 40,000 to 45,000 clones, with over 75% observed a single time. This sample comprised peripheral blood, obtained 28 days after the second dose of the MenACWY control vaccine. The receptors were gathered from an adult who received the MenACWY meningococcal vaccine as a control.

This chain uses TRBV14 with TRBJ2-5; 8 nucleotides agree with TRBD1. In germline, CDR1 is SGHDN, CDR2 FVKESK. Trimming took 0 bases from V and 4 from J; bases not matched to a gene: 4. The CDR3 contains 15 residues. CDR3 protein: CASSQDRQGRETQYF. The CDR3 DNA is TGTGCCAGCAGCCAAGATCGACAGGGGAGAGAGACCCAGTACTTC.

The chain joins TRBV19 to TRBJ1-1, with TRBD1 matching over 9 bases. The CDR3 contains 15 residues. Germline loops: CDR1 LNHDA, CDR2 SQIVND (reference sequence). V shed 2 bases and J 1 base; nucleotides not matched to a gene: 2. CDR3 bases: TGTGCCAGTAGTATAAGGGGACAGGGGAACACTGAAGCTTTCTTT. Translation: CASSIRGQGNTEAFF. Variable domain in full (rest from reference TRBV19 and TRBJ1-1): DGGITQSPKYLFRKEGQNVTLSCEQNLNHDAMYWYRQDPGQGLRLIYYSQIVNDFQKGDIAEGYSVSREKKESFPLTVTSAQKNPTAFYLCASSIRGQGNTEAFFGQGTRLTVV.

This chain connects TRBV28 to TRBJ2-5; TRBD2 matches 14 bases. The CDR3 totals 16 residues. With 6 bases clipped from V and 5 bases from J, the junction kept 8 bases outside the gene matches. The germline V gene has CDR1 MDHEN and CDR2 SYDVKM. The CDR3 sequence: CASSGTSGSVGETQYF. In DNA, the CDR3 is TGTGCCAGCAGCGGGACTAGCGGGAGCGTCGGGGAGACCCAGTACTTC.

This chain uses TRBV4-1 with TRBJ1-2, with 7 bases aligning to TRBD1. Germline CDR1 reads MGHRA; CDR2 reads YSYEKL. The trim removed 4 bases at V and 2 bases at J, leaving 13 bases unmatched. The CDR3 contains 17 residues. This CDR3 is CASSPPPSGQVNYGYTF. The CDR3 DNA is TGCGCCAGCAGCCCTCCCCCTTCCGGACAGGTGAACTATGGCTACACCTTC.

This clone was detected only a few times. The chain recombines TRBV4-1 with TRBJ2-5; 7 bases line up with TRBD1. Germline CDR1 MGHRA, CDR2 YSYEKL. The CDR3 length is 15 residues. V gave up 4 bases and J gave up 5 bases; unmatched junction bases: 10. The CDR3 loop is CASSRKTGTVETQYF. CDR3 DNA sequence: TGCGCCAGCAGCCGAAAAACCGGGACAGTGGAGACCCAGTACTTC.

The CDR3 DNA follows: TGCGCCAGCAGCTTGGGACCTAATCAGCCCCAGCATTTT. Amino acid sequence: CASSLGPNQPQHF. This chain connects TRBV5-1 to TRBJ1-5; D not certain. Germline V lookup: CDR1 SGHRS, CDR2 YFSETQ. The CDR3 totals 13 residues. The V end lost 0 bases, the J end lost 4 bases, and 5 bases lay between the germline ends.

The gene calls are TRBV6-5 and TRBJ1-1, with D perhaps TRBD1 (5 bases). Per germline, CDR1 MNHEY and CDR2 SVGAGI. Trimming left V 0 bases short and J 0 bases short, with 11 bases between. CDR3 length: 16 amino acids. Here the CDR3 reads CASSYSRVRLNTEAFF. The CDR3, as DNA: TGTGCCAGCAGTTACTCCAGGGTCCGGCTGAACACTGAAGCTTTCTTT.

V is TRBV13 and J is TRBJ1-1; maybe TRBD1 (5 bases). Germline CDR1 reads PRHDT; CDR2 reads FYEKMQ (reference sequence). This CDR3 region has 16 residues. Deletions cut 4 bases from V and 1 base from J, with 16 bases between. CDR3 loop: CASSSQRRGENTEAFF. The CDR3 DNA sequence: TGTGCCAGCAGCTCGCAAAGACGGGGGGAGAACACTGAAGCTTTCTTT.

The chain couples TRBV7-9 to TRBJ1-1; 8 bases line up with TRBD1. CDR1 is SEHNR, CDR2 FQNEAQ, per germline (reference sequence). J was trimmed by 5 bases and V by 1 base; bases with no gene match: 3. The CDR3 is 14 amino acids. This CDR3 reads CASSLGQGATEAFF. CDR3 sequence (DNA): TGTGCCAGCAGCTTAGGTCAGGGGGCGACTGAAGCTTTCTTT.

The V gene is TRBV5-1, the J gene TRBJ1-1; TRBD1 matches at 9 bases. Per the germline V gene, CDR1 is SGHRS and CDR2 is YFSETQ. The CDR3 runs 16 residues. V dropped 6 bases and J dropped 0; count of bases not matched to a gene: 9. The chain's CDR3 is CASTKQGARMNTEAFF. Written as DNA, the CDR3 is TGCGCCAGCACCAAACAGGGGGCCAGAATGAACACTGAAGCTTTCTTT.

This sequence joins TRBV6-1 and TRBJ1-3; no reliable D call. The CDR3 extends over 15 amino acids. V was clipped by 2 bases and J by 4 bases, with 12 bases between them. Germline loops: CDR1 MNHNS, CDR2 SASEGT. As DNA, the CDR3 is TGTGCCAGCAGTGAAATAGGAGGGCTCGGAAACACCATATATTTT. Its protein is CASSEIGGLGNTIYF.

The gene calls are TRBV5-1 and TRBJ1-1, with D perhaps matching TRBD1 (5 bases). The CDR3 runs 17 residues. Germline-derived CDR1 and CDR2 are SGHRS and YFSETQ. The ends were cut back, 3 bases at V and 5 bases at J, with 23 bases in the middle. The CDR3 loop is CASSSNFGGPGGTEAFF. The CDR3 DNA reads TGCGCCAGCAGCTCGAATTTCGGGGGACCTGGGGGGACTGAAGCTTTCTTT.

This rearrangement joins TRBV9 to TRBJ2-3; TRBD2 agrees at 13 bases. This CDR3 is built from 16 residues. V shed 3 bases and J 2 bases; nucleotides not matched to a gene: 3. Germline CDR1 and CDR2: SGDLS and YYNGEE. CDR3 sequence (DNA): TGTGCCAGCAGCGGACTAGCGGGGGGTTACACAGATACGCAGTATTTT. Translation gives CASSGLAGGYTDTQYF.

The chain has TRBV5-5 and TRBJ2-1; no clear D gene. CDR1 and CDR2 (germline): SGHKS, YYEKEE (reference sequence). V lost 2 bases and J lost 0, with 6 bases in between. CDR3 size: 14 residues. The CDR3 region is CASSLGGSYNEQFF. The CDR3 DNA follows: TGTGCCAGCAGCTTAGGCGGCTCCTACAATGAGCAGTTCTTC.

The V gene is TRBV6-1, the J gene TRBJ1-6, with D possibly TRBD1 on 6 matching bases. V lost 3 bases, J lost 0 bases, and 6 bases lay in between. The CDR3 has 15 amino acids. The germline V gene has CDR1 MNHNS and CDR2 SASEGT. The DNA for the CDR3 is TGTGCCAGCAGTGACAGGGGCTCCTATAATTCACCCCTCCACTTT. This translates into CASSDRGSYNSPLHF.

The chain uses TRBV3-1 (or the pseudogene TRBV3-2) and TRBJ1-5; TRBD1 matches 7 bases. The germline V gene encodes CDR1 LGHDT and CDR2 YNNKEL (reference sequence). The V gene end was trimmed by 3 bases and the J gene end by 9 bases; junction bases not matched to a gene: 11. This CDR3 contains 15 residues. The CDR3 here is CASSHFTGDQSPQHF. Here the CDR3 DNA reads TGTGCCAGCAGCCATTTCACAGGGGACCAATCGCCCCAGCATTTT.

J is TRBJ1-3 and V is TRBV14, with D unresolved. The CDR3 is 13 amino acids. Between the trimmed V and J ends, which lost 1 base and 7 bases, there was a span of 8 bases. CDR1 and CDR2 (germline): SGHDN, FVKESK. Written as DNA, the CDR3 is TGTGCCAGCAGCCAAGTTAACGAGAACACCATATATTTT. It encodes CASSQVNENTIYF.

The rearrangement joins TRBV5-6 to TRBJ1-6; no clear D. Between the trimmed V and J ends, which lost 6 bases and 8 bases, there was a span of 24 bases. Per germline, CDR1 SGHDT and CDR2 YYEEEE. CDR3 length equals 17 residues. The CDR3 loop is CASNRKGRAGSYSPLHF. The CDR3 region has the DNA TGTGCCAGCAACCGCAAAGGGCGGGCAGGATCCTATTCACCCCTCCACTTT.

This rearrangement joins TRBV20-1 to TRBJ2-1; D may be TRBD1 or TRBD2 (5 bases each). The CDR3 has 11 amino acids. CDR1 and CDR2 (germline): DFQATT, SNEGSKA (reference sequence). The V gene lost 3 bases and the J gene lost 9 bases, with 9 bases spanning the gap. In DNA form, the CDR3 reads TGCAGTGCTAGCGGGGCCAGTGAGCAGTTCTTC. It yields the protein CSASGASEQFF.

The V call is TRBV7-2, the J call TRBJ2-5; TRBD2 aligns across 11 bases. The J segment lost 3 bases and the V segment lost 5 bases, leaving 11 bases of the junction unmatched. CDR1 SGHTA and CDR2 FQGNSA come from the germline V gene. The CDR3 has 17 residues. CDR3 residues: CASSPRRVSGREETQYF. The CDR3 region has the DNA TGTGCCAGCAGCCCCAGGCGGGTTAGCGGGAGGGAAGAGACCCAGTACTTC.

This clone is medium-sized (0.01 to 0.1%) in the sample. This chain links TRBV5-1 with TRBJ1-2; the D gene is possibly TRBD1 (6 bases). Trimming pared 4 bases from V and 4 bases from J, leaving 14 bases between. Looked up from germline, CDR1 is SGHRS and CDR2 is YFSETQ. The CDR3 has 14 amino acids. The CDR3 nucleotides are TGCGCCAGCAGCCTCGGACAGACCGGCTATGGCTACACCTTC. Translating gives CASSLGQTGYGYTF.

The chain is built from TRBV2 and TRBJ2-3; TRBD2 agrees at 8 bases. Germline CDR1 reads SNHLY; CDR2 reads FYNNEI. The CDR3 has 14 amino acids. The junction had 6 bases not matched to a gene; V was cut back by 10 bases and J by 0 bases. The CDR3 reads CATILAESTDTQYF. The CDR3 DNA reads as TGTGCCACCATACTAGCGGAGAGCACAGATACGCAGTATTTT.

This rearrangement joins TRBV11-2 to TRBJ2-2, with D hard to call. Germline CDR1 and CDR2: SGHAT and FQNNGV. The CDR3 sequence is 14 residues long. V was clipped by 5 bases and J by 1 base, with 8 bases between them. CDR3 amino acids: CASSRRGNTGELFF. CDR3 coding DNA: TGTGCCAGCAGCCGTCGCGGGAACACCGGGGAGCTGTTTTTT.

V and J are TRBV28 and TRBJ1-2; D uncertain. Germline V CDR1 and CDR2: MDHEN, SYDVKM. V gave up 3 bases and J gave up 4 bases, with 24 bases separating them. This CDR3 is built from 18 residues. The CDR3 coding sequence is TGTGCCAGCAGTTTGCAGCTTTGGGAGGAAGGCGAGGGCTATGGCTACACCTTC. This translates into CASSLQLWEEGEGYGYTF.

V is TRBV5-5 and J is TRBJ2-1; 7 nucleotides line up with TRBD2. The CDR3 consists of 16 residues. V shed 3 bases, J shed 1 base, and the junction held 7 bases outside the gene matches. CDR1 and CDR2 (germline): SGHKS, YYEKEE (reference sequence). The CDR3 DNA is TGTGCCAGCAGCTATTTAGCGGGTTCGTCCTACAATGAGCAGTTCTTC. Amino acid sequence: CASSYLAGSSYNEQFF.

This sequence joins TRBV28 and TRBJ1-5; D not certain. Germline V gene sequence: CDR1 MDHEN, CDR2 SYDVKM. CDR3 length: 15 amino acids. The ends were cut back, 0 bases at V and 3 bases at J, with 9 bases in the middle. CDR3 bases: TGTGCCAGCAGTTTATGGGCCCACTCCAATCAGCCCCAGCATTTT. As protein: CASSLWAHSNQPQHF.

The chain is built from TRBV9 and TRBJ1-6; D may be TRBD1 (5 bases). CDR3 length: 15 amino acids. The germline V gene encodes CDR1 SGDLS and CDR2 YYNGEE. With 0 bases removed from V and 11 bases from J, the gap between germline ends came to 15 bases. The CDR3 loop is CASSVEGSPGTPLHF. The CDR3 region has the DNA TGTGCCAGCAGCGTAGAGGGCAGCCCAGGGACACCCCTCCACTTT.